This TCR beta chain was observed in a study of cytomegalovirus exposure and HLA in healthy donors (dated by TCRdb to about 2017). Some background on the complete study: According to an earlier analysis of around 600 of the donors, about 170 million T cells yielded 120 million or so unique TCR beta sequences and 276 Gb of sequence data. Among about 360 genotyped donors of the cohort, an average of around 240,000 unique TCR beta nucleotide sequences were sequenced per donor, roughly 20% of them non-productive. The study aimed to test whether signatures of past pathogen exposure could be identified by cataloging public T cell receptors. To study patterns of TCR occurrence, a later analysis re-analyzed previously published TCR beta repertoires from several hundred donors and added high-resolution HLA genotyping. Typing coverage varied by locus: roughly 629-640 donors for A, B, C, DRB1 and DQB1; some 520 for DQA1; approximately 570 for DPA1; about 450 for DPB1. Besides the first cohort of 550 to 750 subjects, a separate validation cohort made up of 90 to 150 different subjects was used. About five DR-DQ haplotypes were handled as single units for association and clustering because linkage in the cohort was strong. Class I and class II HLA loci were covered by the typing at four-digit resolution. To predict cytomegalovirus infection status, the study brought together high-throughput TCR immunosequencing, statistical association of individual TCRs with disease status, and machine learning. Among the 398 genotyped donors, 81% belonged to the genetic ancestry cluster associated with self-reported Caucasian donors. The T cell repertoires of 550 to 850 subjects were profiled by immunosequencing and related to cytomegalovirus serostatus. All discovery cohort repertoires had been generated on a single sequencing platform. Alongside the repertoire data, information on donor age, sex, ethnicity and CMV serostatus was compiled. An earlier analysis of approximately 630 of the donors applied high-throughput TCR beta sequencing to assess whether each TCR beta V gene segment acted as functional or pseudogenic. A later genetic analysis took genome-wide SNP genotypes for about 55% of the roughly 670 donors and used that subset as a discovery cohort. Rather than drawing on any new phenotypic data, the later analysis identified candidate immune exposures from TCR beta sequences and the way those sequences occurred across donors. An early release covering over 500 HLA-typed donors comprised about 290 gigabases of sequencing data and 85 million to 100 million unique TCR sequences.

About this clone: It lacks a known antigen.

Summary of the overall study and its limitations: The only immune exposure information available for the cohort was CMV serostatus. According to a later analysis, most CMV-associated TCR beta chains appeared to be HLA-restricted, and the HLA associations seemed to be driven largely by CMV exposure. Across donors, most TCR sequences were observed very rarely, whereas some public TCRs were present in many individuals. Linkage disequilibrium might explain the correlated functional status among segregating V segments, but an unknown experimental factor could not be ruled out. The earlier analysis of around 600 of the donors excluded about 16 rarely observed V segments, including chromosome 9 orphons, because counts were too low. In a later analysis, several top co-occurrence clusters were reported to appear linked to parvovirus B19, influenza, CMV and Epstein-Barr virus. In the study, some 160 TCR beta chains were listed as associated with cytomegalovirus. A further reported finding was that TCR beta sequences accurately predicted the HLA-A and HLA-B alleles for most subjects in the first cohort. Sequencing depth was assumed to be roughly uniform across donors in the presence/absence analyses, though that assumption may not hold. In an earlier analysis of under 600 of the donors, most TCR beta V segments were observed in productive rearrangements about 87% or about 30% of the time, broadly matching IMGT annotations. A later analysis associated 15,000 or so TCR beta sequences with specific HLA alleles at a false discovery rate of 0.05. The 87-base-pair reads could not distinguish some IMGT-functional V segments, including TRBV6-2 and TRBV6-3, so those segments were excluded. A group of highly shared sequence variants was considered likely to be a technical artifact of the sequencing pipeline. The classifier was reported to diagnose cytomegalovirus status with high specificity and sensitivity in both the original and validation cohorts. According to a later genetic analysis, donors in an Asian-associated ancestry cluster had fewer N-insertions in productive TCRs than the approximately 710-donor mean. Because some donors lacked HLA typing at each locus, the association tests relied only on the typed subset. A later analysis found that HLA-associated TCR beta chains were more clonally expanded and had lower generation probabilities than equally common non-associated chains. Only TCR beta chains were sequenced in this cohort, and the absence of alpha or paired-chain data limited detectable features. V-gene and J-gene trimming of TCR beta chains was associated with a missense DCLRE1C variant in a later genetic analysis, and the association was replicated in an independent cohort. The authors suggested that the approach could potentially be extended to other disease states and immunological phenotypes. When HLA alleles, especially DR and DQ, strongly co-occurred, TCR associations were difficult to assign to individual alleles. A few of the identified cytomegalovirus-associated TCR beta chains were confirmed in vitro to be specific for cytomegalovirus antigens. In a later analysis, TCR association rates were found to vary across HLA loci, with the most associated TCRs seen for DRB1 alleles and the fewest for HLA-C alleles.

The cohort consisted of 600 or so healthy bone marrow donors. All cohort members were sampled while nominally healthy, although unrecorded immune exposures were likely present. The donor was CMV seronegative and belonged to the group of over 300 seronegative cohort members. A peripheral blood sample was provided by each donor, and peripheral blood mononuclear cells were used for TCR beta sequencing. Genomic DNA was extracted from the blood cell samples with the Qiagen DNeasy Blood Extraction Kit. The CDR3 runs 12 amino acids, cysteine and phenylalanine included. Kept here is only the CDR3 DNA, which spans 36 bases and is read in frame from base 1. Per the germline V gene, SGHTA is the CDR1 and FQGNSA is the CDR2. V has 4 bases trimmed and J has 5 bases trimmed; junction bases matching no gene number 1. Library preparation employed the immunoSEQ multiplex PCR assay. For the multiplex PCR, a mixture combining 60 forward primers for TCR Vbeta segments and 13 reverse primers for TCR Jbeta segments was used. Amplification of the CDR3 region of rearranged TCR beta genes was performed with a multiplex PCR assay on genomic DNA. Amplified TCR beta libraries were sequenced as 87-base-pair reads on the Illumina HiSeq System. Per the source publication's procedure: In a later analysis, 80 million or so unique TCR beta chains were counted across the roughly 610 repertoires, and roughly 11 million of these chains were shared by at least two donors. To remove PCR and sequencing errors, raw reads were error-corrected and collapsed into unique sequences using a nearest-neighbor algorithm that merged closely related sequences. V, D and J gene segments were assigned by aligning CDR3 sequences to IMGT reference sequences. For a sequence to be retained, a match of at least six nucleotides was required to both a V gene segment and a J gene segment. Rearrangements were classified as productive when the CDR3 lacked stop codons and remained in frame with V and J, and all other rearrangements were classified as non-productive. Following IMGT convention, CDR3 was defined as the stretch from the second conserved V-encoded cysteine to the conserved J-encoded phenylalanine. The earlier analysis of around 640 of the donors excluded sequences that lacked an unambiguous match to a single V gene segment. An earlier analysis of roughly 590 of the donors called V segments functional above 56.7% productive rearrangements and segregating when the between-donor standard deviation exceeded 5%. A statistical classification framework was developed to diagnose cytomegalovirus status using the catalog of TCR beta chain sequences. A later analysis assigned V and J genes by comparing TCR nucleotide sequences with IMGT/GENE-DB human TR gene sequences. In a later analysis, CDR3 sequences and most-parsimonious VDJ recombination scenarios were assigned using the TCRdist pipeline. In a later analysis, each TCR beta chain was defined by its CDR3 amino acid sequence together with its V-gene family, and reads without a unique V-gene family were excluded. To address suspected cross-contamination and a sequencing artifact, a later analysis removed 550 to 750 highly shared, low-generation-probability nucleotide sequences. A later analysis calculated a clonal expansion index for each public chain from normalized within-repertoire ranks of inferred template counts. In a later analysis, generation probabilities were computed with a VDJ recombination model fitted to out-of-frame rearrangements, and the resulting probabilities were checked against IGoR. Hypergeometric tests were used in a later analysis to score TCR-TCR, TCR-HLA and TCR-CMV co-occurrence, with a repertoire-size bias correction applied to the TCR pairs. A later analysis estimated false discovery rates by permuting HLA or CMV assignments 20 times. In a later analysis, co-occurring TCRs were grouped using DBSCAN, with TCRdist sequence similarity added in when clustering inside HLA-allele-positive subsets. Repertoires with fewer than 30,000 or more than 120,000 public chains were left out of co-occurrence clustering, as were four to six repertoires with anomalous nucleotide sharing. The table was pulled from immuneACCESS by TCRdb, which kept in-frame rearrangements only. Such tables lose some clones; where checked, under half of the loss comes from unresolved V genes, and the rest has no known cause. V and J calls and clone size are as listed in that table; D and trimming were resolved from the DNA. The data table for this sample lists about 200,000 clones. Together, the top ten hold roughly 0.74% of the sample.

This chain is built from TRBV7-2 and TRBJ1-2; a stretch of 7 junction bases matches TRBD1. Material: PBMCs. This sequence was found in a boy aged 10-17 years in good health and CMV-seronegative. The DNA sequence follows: TGTGCCAGCAGCTCACAGGGGTATGGCTACACCTTC. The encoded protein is CASSSQGYGYTF.